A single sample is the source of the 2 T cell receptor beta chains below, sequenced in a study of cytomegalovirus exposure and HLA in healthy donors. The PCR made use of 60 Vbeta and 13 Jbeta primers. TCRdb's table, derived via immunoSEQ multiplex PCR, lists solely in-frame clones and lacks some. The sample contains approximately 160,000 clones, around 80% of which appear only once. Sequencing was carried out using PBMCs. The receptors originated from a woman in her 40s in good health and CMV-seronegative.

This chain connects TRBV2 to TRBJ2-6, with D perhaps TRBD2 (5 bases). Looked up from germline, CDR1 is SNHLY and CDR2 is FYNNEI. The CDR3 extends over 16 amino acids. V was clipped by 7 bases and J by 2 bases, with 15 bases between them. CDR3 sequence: CASTDLRGAGANVLTF. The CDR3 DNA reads TGTGCCAGCACCGATCTACGGGGAGCTGGGGCCAACGTCCTGACTTTC.

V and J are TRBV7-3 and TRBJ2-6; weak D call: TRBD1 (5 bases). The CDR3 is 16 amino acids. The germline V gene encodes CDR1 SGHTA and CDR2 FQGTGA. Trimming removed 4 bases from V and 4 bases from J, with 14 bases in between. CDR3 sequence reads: CASSSQGLGGANVLTF. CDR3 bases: TGTGCCAGCAGCTCGCAGGGATTGGGAGGGGCCAACGTCCTGACTTTC.